The 9 T cell receptor beta chains listed next were all sequenced from one sample in a study of radiation and T cells in renal cell carcinoma. Noted time point: blood 4 weeks post-SBRT, at nephrectomy. Treatment indicated: 15 Gy SBRT to primary tumor, nephrectomy 4 weeks later. Using immunoSEQ multiplex PCR, the repertoire was profiled, and TCRdb retains in-frame clones only, with some absent. The table includes under 200,000 clones, less than 90% detected once. The sample in question was blood, obtained from a patient whose treatment included radiotherapy and nephrectomy. These TCRs come from a woman in her forties or fifties with renal cell carcinoma.

The chain uses TRBV30 and TRBJ2-1; TRBD2 agrees at 7 bases. J lost 4 bases, V lost 5 bases, and 8 bases had no gene match. This CDR3 spans 14 amino acids. CDR1 GTSNPN and CDR2 SVGIG come from the germline V gene (reference sequence). The CDR3 spells CAWWRGTPYNEQFF. CDR3 coding DNA: TGTGCCTGGTGGCGGGGGACCCCTTACAATGAGCAGTTCTTC. The full variable domain, rest sourced from reference TRBV30 and TRBJ2-1, is SQTIHQWPATLVQPVGSPLSLECTVEGTSNPNLYWYRQAAGRGLQLLFYSVGIGQISSEVPQNLSASRPQDRQFILSSKKLLLSDSGFYLCAWWRGTPYNEQFFGPGTRLTVL.

This rearrangement joins TRBV6-6 to TRBJ1-3; no firm D call. CDR1 MNHNY and CDR2 SVGAGI come from the germline V gene (reference sequence). This CDR3 comprises 15 residues. Trimming took 7 bases from V and 0 from J, leaving 13 bases between them. The chain's CDR3 is CASIPADLSGNTIYF. The CDR3 DNA reads as TGTGCCAGCATCCCCGCAGACCTCTCTGGAAACACCATATATTTT.

The V and J genes are TRBV5-8 and TRBJ1-5; D ambiguous. V gave up 0 bases and J gave up 6 bases, with 7 bases separating them. CDR3 length equals 13 residues. Germline V gene sequence: CDR1 SGHTS, CDR2 YDEGEE. In DNA, the CDR3 is TGTGCCAGCAGCTTGGATTCGGGTCAGCCCCAGCATTTT. Translating gives CASSLDSGQPQHF.

This clone occurred once. This specimen includes other DNA sequences encoding the same CDR3. The gene calls are TRBV7-9 and TRBJ2-3, with 7 bases that match TRBD1. V lost 6 bases and J lost 2; bases outside the gene matches: 5. This CDR3 is 14 amino acids long. The germline V gene has CDR1 SEHNR and CDR2 FQNEAQ (reference sequence). The CDR3: CASSPGTATDTQYF. Written as DNA, the CDR3 is TGTGCCAGCAGTCCCGGGACAGCCACAGATACGCAGTATTTT.

V and J are TRBV11-2 and TRBJ2-7; the D gene is possibly TRBD1 (5 bases). V dropped 8 bases and J dropped 3 bases, with 11 bases sitting between them. CDR3 size: 12 residues. Germline CDR1 is SGHAT and CDR2 is FQNNGV. CDR3 nucleotide sequence: TGTGCCAGCTCTCCAAGGGGCTACGAGCAGTACTTC. Translation: CASSPRGYEQYF.

This clone was counted between two and nine times. This chain's CDR3 is CASSSQTGQHTEAFF. DNA of the CDR3: TGTGCCAGCAGCTCGCAGACAGGGCAGCACACTGAAGCTTTCTTT. The chain has TRBV7-9 and TRBJ1-1; TRBD1 aligns across 7 bases. Germline CDR1 SEHNR, CDR2 FQNEAQ (reference sequence). CDR3 size: 15 residues. V shed 4 bases and J 3 bases; nucleotides not matched to a gene: 8. Looking up the rest from reference TRBV7-9 and TRBJ1-1 gives the full variable domain: DTGVSQNPRHKITKRGQNVTFRCDPISEHNRLYWYRQTLGQGPEFLTYFQNEAQLEKSRLLSDRFSAERPKGSFSTLEIQRTEQGDSAMYLCASSSQTGQHTEAFFGQGTRLTVV.

This chain uses TRBV5-6 with TRBJ1-2, with D perhaps TRBD1 (6 bases). Trimming pared 1 base from V and 1 base from J, leaving 11 bases between. The germline V gene encodes CDR1 SGHDT and CDR2 YYEEEE. The CDR3 spans 15 residues. The CDR3 loop is CASSLWNRDNYGYTF. CDR3 bases: TGTGCCAGCAGCTTGTGGAACAGGGATAACTATGGCTACACCTTC.

The V gene is TRBV5-1, the J gene TRBJ1-2; D remains unclear. Per the germline V gene, CDR1 is SGHRS and CDR2 is YFSETQ. V lost 0 bases, J lost 6 bases, and 12 bases lay in between. This CDR3 spans 14 amino acids. CDR3: CASSLEALVDGYTF. CDR3 DNA sequence: TGCGCCAGCAGCTTGGAGGCCCTAGTGGATGGCTACACCTTC.

The V gene is TRBV4-3, the J gene TRBJ2-3; 8 nucleotides line up with TRBD2. Germline CDR1 reads LGHNA; CDR2 reads YSLEER. CDR3 length equals 14 residues. Losses at the gene ends were 4 bases for V and 6 bases for J; bases not matched to a gene: 6. CDR3 residues: CASSRHLAGDTQYF. CDR3 bases: TGCGCCAGCAGCCGTCATCTAGCGGGTGATACGCAGTATTTT.